This T cell receptor (beta chain) came from a study of cytomegalovirus exposure and HLA in healthy donors. The PCR made use of 60 Vbeta and 13 Jbeta primers. Using immunoSEQ multiplex PCR, the repertoire was profiled, and TCRdb retains in-frame clones only, with some absent. The profile shows about 140,000 clones, 60% to 80% of them singletons. On this clone itself: The antigen is unknown.

General observations from the study: Analyses of presence/absence relied on an assumption of roughly uniform sequencing depth across donors. The study listed approximately 170 cytomegalovirus-associated TCR beta chains. A later analysis found most CMV-associated TCR beta chains apparently HLA-restricted.

In nominal health when sampled, donors likely had unrecorded immune exposures nonetheless. The CDR3 loop spans 16 amino acids. CDR1 and CDR2 from the germline V gene are MNHEY and SMNVEV (reference sequence). The ends lost 2 bases at V and 4 bases at J; junction bases unmatched: 9. The rearrangement joins TRBV27 to TRBJ2-5; 8 bases match TRBD1. The receptor's source is a man aged 30 to 45 in good health and CMV-seronegative. Sequenced input: PBMCs. The CDR3 region has the DNA TGTGCCAGCAGTTTAAACCCCGGCGACAGGGGAGAGACCCAGTACTTC. Its protein is CASSLNPGDRGETQYF.